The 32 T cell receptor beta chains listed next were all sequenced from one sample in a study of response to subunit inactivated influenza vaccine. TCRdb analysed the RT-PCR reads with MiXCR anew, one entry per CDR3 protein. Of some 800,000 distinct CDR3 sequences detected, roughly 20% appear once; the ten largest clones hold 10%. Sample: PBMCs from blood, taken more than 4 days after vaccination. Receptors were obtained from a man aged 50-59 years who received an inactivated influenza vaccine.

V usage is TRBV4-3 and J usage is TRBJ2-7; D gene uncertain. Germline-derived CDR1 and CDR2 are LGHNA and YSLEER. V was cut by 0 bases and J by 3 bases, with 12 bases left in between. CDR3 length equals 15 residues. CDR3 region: CASSQDAIGHYEQYF. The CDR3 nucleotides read TGCGCCAGCAGCCAAGATGCCATCGGGCACTACGAGCAGTACTTC.

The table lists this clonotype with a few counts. CDR3 nucleotides: TGCAGTGCTAGACCCCAACCTTTAGCGGGATCTTACTCCTACAATGAGCAGTTCTTC. It yields the protein CSARPQPLAGSYSYNEQFF. This chain links TRBV20-1 with TRBJ2-1, with 8 bases matching TRBD2. The CDR3 has 19 amino acids. With V trimmed by 2 bases and J by 0 bases, 15 bases remained unmatched. In germline, CDR1 is DFQATT, CDR2 SNEGSKA (reference sequence).

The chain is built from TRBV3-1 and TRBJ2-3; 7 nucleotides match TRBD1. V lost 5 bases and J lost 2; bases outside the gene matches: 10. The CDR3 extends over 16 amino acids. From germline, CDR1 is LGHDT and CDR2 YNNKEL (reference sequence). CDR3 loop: CASSSYRDSYTDTQYF. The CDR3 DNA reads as TGTGCCAGCAGCTCGTACCGGGACAGTTACACAGATACGCAGTATTTT.

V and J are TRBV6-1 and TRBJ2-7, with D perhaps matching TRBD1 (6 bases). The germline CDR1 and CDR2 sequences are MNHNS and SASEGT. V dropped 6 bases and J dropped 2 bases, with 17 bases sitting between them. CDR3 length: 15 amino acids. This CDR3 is CASSRGTTNTYEQYF. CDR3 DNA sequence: TGTGCCAGCAGCAGAGGGACAACGAATACCTACGAGCAGTACTTC.

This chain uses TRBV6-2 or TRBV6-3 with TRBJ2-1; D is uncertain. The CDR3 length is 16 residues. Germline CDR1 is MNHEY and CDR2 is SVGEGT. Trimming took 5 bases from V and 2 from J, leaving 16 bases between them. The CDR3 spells CASSRSTVSTYNEQFF. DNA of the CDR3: TGTGCCAGCAGTAGGTCGACGGTTAGTACCTACAATGAGCAGTTCTTC.

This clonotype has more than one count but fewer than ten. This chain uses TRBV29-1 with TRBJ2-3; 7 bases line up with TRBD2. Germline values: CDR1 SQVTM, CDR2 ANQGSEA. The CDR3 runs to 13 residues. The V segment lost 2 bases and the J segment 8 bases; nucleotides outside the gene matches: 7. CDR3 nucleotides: TGCAGCGTTGAACGAAGACTAGCTGCTACGCAGTATTTT. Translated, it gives CSVERRLAATQYF.

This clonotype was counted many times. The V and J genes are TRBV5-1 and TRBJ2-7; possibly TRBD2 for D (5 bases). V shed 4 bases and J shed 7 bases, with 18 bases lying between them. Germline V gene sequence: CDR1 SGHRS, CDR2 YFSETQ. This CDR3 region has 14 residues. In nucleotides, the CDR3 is TGCGCCAGCAGCCTGGACTCGAGGATGGGAGAGCAGTACTTC. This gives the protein CASSLDSRMGEQYF.

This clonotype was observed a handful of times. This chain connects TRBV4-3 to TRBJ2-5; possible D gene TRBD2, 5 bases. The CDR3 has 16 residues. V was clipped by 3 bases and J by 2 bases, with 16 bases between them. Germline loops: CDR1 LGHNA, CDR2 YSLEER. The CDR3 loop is CASSQGTRTGQETQYF. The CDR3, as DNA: TGCGCCAGCAGCCAGGGCACTCGGACGGGGCAAGAGACCCAGTACTTC.

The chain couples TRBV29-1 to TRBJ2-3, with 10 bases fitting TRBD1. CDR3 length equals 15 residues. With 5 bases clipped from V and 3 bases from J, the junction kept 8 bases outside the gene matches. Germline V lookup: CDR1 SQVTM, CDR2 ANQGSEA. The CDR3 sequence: CSVTQTGQGTDTQYF. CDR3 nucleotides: TGCAGCGTTACTCAAACGGGACAGGGGACAGATACGCAGTATTTT.

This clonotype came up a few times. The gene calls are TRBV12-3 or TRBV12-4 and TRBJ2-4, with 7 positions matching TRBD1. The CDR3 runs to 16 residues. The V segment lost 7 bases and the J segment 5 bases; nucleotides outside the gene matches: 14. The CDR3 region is CASTRRTGESQNIQYF. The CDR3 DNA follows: TGTGCCAGCACTAGAAGAACAGGGGAGTCCCAAAACATTCAGTACTTC.

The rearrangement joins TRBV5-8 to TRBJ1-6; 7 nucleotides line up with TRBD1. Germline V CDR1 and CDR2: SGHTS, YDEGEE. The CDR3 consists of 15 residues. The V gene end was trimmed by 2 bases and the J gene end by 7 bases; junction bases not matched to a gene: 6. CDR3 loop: CASSFEGAVNSPLHF. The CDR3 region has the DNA TGTGCCAGCAGCTTCGAGGGGGCGGTGAATTCACCCCTCCACTTT.

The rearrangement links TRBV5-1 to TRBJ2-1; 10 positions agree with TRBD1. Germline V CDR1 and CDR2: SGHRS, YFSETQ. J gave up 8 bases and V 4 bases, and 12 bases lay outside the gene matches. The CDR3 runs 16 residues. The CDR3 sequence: CASSGRGQGKSDEQFF. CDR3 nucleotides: TGCGCCAGCAGCGGGAGGGGACAGGGGAAGAGCGATGAGCAGTTCTTC.

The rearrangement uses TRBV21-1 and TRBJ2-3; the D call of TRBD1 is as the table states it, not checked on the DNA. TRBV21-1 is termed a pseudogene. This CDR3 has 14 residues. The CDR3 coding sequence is TGTGCCAGCAGCAACCGGGACCAAACAGATACGCAGTATTTT. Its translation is CASSNRDQTDTQYF.

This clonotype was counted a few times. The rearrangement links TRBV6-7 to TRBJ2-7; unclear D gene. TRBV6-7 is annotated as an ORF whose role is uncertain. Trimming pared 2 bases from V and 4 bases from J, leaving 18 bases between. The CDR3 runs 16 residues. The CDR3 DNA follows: TGTGCCAGCAGTTACCGACCCCCGGCCTCCGAATACGAGCAGTACTTC. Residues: CASSYRPPASEYEQYF.

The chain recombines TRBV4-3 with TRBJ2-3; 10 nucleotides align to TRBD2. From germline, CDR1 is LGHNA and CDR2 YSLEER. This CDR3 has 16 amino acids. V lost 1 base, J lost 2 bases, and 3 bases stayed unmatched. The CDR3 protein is CASSQGTSGPTDTQYF. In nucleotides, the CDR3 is TGCGCCAGCAGCCAAGGGACTAGCGGACCCACAGATACGCAGTATTTT.

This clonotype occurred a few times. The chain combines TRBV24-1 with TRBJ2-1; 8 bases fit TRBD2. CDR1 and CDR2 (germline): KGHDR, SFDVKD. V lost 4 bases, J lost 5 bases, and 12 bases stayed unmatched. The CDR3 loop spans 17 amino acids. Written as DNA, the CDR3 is TGTGCCACCAGTGACCGCTTTACTAGCGGAAGTAACAATGAGCAGTTCTTC. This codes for CATSDRFTSGSNNEQFF.

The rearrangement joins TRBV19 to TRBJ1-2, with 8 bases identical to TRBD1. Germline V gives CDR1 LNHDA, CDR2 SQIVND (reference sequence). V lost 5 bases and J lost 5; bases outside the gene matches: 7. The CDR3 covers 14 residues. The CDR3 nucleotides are TGTGCCAGTAGTCCCCCGGGACAGGTGTATGGCTACACCTTC. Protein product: CASSPPGQVYGYTF.

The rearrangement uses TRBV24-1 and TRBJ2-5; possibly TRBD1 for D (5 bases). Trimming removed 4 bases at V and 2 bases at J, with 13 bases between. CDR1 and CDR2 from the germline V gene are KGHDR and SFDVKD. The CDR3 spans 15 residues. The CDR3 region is CATSDPGHGQETQYF. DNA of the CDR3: TGTGCCACCAGTGACCCCGGACACGGGCAAGAGACCCAGTACTTC.

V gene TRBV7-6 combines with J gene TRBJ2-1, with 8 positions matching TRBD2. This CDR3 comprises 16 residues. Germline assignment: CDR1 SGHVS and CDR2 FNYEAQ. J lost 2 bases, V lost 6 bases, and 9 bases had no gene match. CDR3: CASSFALAGPYNEQFF. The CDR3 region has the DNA TGTGCCAGCAGTTTCGCCTTAGCGGGACCCTACAATGAGCAGTTCTTC.

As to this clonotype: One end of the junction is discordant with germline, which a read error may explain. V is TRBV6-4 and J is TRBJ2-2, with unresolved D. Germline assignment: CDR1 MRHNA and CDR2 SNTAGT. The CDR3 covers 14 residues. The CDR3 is CVSSYTPNTGELFF. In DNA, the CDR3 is TGTGTCAGCTCCTACACCCCGAACACCGGGGAGCTGTTTTTT.

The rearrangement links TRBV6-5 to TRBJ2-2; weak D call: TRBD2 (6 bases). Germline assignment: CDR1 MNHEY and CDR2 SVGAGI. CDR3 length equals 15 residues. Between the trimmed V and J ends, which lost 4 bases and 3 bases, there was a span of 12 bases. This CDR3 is CASSFRGLYTGELFF. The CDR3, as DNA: TGTGCCAGCAGTTTTCGGGGGTTATACACCGGGGAGCTGTTTTTT.

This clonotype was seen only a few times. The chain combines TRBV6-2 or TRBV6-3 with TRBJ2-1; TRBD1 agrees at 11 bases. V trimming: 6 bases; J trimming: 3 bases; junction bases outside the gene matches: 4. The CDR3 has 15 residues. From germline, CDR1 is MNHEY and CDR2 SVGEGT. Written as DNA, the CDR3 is TGTGCCAGCAGCTGGACAGGGGGCGGCTACAATGAGCAGTTCTTC. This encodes CASSWTGGGYNEQFF.

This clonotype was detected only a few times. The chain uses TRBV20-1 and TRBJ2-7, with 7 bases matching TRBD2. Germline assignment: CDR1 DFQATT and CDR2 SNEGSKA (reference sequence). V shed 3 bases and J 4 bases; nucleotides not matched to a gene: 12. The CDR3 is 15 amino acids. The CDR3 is CSARGTRGLGYEQYF. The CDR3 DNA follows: TGCAGTGCTAGGGGAACTCGCGGACTAGGATACGAGCAGTACTTC.

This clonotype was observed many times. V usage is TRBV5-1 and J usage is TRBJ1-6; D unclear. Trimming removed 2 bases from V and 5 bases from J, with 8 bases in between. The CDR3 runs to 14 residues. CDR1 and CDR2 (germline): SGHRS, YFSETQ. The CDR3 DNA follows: TGCGCCAGCAGCTTAACCGGGGATAATTCACCCCTCCACTTT. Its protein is CASSLTGDNSPLHF.

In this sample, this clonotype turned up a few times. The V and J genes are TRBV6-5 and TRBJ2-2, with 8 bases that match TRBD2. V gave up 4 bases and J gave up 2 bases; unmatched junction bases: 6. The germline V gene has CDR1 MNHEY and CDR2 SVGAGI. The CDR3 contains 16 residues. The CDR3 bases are TGTGCCAGCAGTTTACGCGGGGGGACCAACACCGGGGAGCTGTTTTTT. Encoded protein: CASSLRGGTNTGELFF.

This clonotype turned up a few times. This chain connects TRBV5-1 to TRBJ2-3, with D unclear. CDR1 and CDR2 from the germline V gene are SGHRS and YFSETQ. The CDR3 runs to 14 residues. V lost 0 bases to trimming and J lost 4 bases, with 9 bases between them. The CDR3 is CASSLAPRPDTQYF. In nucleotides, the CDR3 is TGCGCCAGCAGCTTGGCCCCTAGGCCAGATACGCAGTATTTT.

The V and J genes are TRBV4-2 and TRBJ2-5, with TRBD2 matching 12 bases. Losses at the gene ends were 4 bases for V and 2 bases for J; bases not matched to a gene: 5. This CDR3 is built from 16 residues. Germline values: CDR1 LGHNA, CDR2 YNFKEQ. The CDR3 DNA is TGTGCCAGCAGCCCCTTGGGGACTAGCGGGCAAGAGACCCAGTACTTC. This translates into CASSPLGTSGQETQYF.

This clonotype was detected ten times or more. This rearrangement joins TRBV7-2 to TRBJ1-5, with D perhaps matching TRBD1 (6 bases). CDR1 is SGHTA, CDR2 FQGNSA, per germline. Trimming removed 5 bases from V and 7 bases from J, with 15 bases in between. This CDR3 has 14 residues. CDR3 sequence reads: CASSPHQQGQPQHF. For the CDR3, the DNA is TGTGCCAGCAGCCCACACCAACAGGGACAGCCCCAGCATTTT.

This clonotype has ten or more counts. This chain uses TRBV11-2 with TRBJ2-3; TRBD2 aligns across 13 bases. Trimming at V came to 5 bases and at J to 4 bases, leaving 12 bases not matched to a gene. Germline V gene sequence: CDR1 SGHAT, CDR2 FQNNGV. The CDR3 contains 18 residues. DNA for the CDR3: TGTGCCAGCAGCAGGGGGACTAGCGGGATAGGACTCGCAGATACGCAGTATTTT. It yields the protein CASSRGTSGIGLADTQYF.

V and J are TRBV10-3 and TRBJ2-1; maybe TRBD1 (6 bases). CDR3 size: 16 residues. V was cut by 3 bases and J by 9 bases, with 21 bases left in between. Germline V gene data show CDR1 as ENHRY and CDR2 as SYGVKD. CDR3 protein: CAISDPHRTALIEQFF. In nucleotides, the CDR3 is TGTGCCATCAGTGACCCCCACCGGACAGCGCTCATTGAGCAGTTCTTC.

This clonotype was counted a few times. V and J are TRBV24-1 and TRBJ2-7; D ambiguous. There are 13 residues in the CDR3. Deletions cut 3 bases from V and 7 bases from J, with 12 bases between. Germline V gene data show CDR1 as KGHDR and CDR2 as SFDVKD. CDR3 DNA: TGTGCCACCAGTGATAGGGCGAGACCTGAGCAGTACTTC. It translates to CATSDRARPEQYF.

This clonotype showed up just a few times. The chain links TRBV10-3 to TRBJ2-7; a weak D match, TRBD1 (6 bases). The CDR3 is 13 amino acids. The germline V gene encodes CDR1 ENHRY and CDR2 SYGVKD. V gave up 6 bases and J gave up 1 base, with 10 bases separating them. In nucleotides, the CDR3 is TGTGCCATCAGGGGGACACCTTCCTACGAGCAGTACTTC. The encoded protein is CAIRGTPSYEQYF.